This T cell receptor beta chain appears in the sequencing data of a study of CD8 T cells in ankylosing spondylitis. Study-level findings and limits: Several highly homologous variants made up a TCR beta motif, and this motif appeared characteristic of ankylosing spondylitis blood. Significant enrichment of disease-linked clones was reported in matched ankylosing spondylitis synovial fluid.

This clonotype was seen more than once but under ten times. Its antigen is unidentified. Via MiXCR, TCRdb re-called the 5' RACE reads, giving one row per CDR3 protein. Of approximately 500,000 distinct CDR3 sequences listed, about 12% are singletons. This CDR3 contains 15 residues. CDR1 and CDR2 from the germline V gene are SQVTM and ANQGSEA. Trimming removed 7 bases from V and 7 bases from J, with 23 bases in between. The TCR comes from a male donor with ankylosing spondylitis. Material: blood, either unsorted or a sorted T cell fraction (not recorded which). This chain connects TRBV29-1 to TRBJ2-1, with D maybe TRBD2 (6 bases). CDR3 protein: CSARPGTGTLNEQFF. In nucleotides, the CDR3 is TGCAGCGCCCGACCCGGTACCGGGACTTTAAATGAGCAGTTCTTC.